Below, 26 T cell receptor beta chains from the same sample are listed, as sequenced in a study of blood T cells in healthy people across ages. PCR was performed a second time for about 7 to 11 cycles using a sample-barcoded 5' primer and a J-beta primer mix. TCRdb ran MiXCR on the 5' RACE reads and lists one entry per CDR3 protein. Seen here are more than 1.4 million distinct CDR3 sequences, roughly 40% observed once, and the top ten hold under 8%. Sequencing input: blood. Receptors were obtained from a woman between 18 and 30 years old in good health.

This clonotype has a handful of counts. The genes are TRBV10-3 and TRBJ2-7, with unresolved D. V lost 3 bases to trimming and J lost 4 bases, with 10 bases between them. In germline, CDR1 is ENHRY, CDR2 SYGVKD. This CDR3 contains 13 residues. The CDR3 region is CAISDSTRYEQYF. CDR3 DNA: TGTGCCATCAGTGATTCTACACGATACGAGCAGTACTTC.

V and J are TRBV15 and TRBJ2-3; D call uncertain. Deletions cut 0 bases from V and 8 bases from J, with 15 bases between. Looked up from germline, CDR1 is LNHNV and CDR2 is YYDKDF (reference sequence). This CDR3 is 15 amino acids long. The CDR3 coding sequence is TGTGCCACCAGCAGAGACGGTGTGGCAAAAAGTACGCAGTATTTT. Translated, it gives CATSRDGVAKSTQYF.

The chain employs TRBV30 and TRBJ2-4; no clear D. The last part of the DNA fits TRBJ2-5 better; the J call may be wrong. The CDR3 has 11 residues. Germline CDR1 GTSNPN, CDR2 SVGIG (reference sequence). The CDR3 reads CAWSVMETQYF. As DNA, the CDR3 is TGTGCCTGGAGTGTCATGGAGACCCAGTACTTC.

This clonotype was picked up many times. The CDR3 is CASTGTGGIYGYTF. The CDR3 nucleotides are TGTGCCAGCACCGGGACAGGGGGGATATATGGCTACACCTTC. This chain joins TRBV25-1 and TRBJ1-2; TRBD1 matches 11 bases. The V gene end was trimmed by 7 bases and the J gene end by 5 bases; junction bases not matched to a gene: 6. The CDR3 totals 14 residues. Germline V gene lookup returns CDR1 MGHDK and CDR2 SYGVNS.

In the case of this clonotype: The junction does not match germline at one end; this may be a read error. The rearrangement joins TRBV6-2 or TRBV6-3 to TRBJ1-4; possible D gene TRBD1, 6 bases. This CDR3 comprises 15 residues. The germline gives CDR1 MNHEY, CDR2 SVGEGT. CDR3 coding DNA: TGTGCCAGCAGCTACTTGGGGGCCCGGGGTGAAAAACTGTTTTTT. Translating it yields CASSYLGARGEKLFF.

In the case of this clonotype: A much more abundant neighbour one base away suggests this may be a read error. This chain joins TRBV27 and TRBJ1-2; 8 bases fit TRBD1. Germline CDR1 MNHEY, CDR2 SMNVEV (reference sequence). The CDR3 runs 13 residues. The DNA for the CDR3 is TGTGCCGGCAGTCGTCAGGGGGCCGATGGCTACACCTTC. It codes for CAGSRQGADGYTF.

The rearrangement links TRBV12-3 or TRBV12-4 to TRBJ2-5; D call uncertain. This CDR3 is built from 11 residues. V was clipped by 7 bases and J by 3 bases, with 6 bases between them. Here the CDR3 DNA reads TGTGCCAGCAACCGTAAAGAGACCCAGTACTTC. Amino acid sequence: CASNRKETQYF.

The rearrangement uses TRBV20-1 and TRBJ2-1, with D perhaps matching TRBD1 (7 bases). The germline V gene encodes CDR1 DFQATT and CDR2 SNEGSKA (reference sequence). This CDR3 region has 17 residues. Trimming took off 2 bases at V and 2 bases at J, with 19 bases between the two ends. The CDR3 here is CSARPPLEGATYNEQFF. CDR3 nucleotides: TGCAGTGCTAGACCCCCTCTGGAGGGGGCTACCTACAATGAGCAGTTCTTC.

CDR3 in amino acids: CASSVGQINPQHF. Here the CDR3 DNA reads TGTGCCAGCAGCGTAGGCCAAATCAATCCCCAGCATTTT. This rearrangement joins TRBV7-9 to TRBJ1-5; D is uncertain. Deletions cut 5 bases from V and 10 bases from J, with 15 bases between. Germline V gives CDR1 SEHNR, CDR2 FQNEAQ (reference sequence). The CDR3 runs to 13 residues.

The chain links TRBV29-1 to TRBJ1-2; D unclear. The V end lost 3 bases, the J end lost 5 bases, and 13 bases lay between the germline ends. Germline CDR1 SQVTM, CDR2 ANQGSEA. This CDR3 region has 13 residues. CDR3 bases: TGCAGCGTTGATGAGGGAACCAAGTATGGCTACACCTTC. Translated, it gives CSVDEGTKYGYTF.

The V gene is TRBV5-1, the J gene TRBJ1-1; weak D call: TRBD1 (6 bases). CDR3 length: 15 residues. Trimming pared 4 bases from V and 4 bases from J, leaving 17 bases between. CDR1 is SGHRS and CDR2 is YFSETQ in the germline V gene. The CDR3 coding sequence is TGCGCCAGCAGCGTTGCCTCCGGGGGCGGCACTGAAGCTTTCTTT. It codes for CASSVASGGGTEAFF.

In its sample, this clonotype was seen once. The genes are TRBV12-3 or TRBV12-4 and TRBJ2-3; no clear D gene. Trimming cost V 5 bases and J 4 bases, with 22 bases left between them. This CDR3 is built from 17 residues. For the CDR3, the DNA is TGTGCCAGCAGTCCCCTGTCCCTTCCTCACGTCGCAGATACGCAGTATTTT. Translated, it gives CASSPLSLPHVADTQYF.

The chain recombines TRBV9 with TRBJ2-2; TRBD1 matches at 7 bases. There are 16 residues in the CDR3. The germline gives CDR1 SGDLS, CDR2 YYNGEE. After removal of 5 bases from V and 2 bases from J, the junction contained 9 bases not matched to a gene. The CDR3 protein is CASRDDRDRNTGELFF. The DNA for the CDR3 is TGTGCCAGCAGAGACGACCGGGACAGAAACACCGGGGAGCTGTTTTTT.

V gene TRBV11-2 combines with J gene TRBJ2-7, with no clear D. V was clipped by 1 base and J by 6 bases, with 10 bases between them. Germline V gene data show CDR1 as SGHAT and CDR2 as FQNNGV. The CDR3 has 13 amino acids. The CDR3 DNA reads as TGTGCCAGCAGCTTAGTTCAAGGCTCCGAGCAGTACTTC. The encoded protein is CASSLVQGSEQYF.

This clonotype was seen more than once but under ten times. The V gene is TRBV15, the J gene TRBJ2-7, with 7 bases that match TRBD2. V was pared by 1 base and J by 1 base, with 4 bases of the junction left unmatched. The germline gives CDR1 LNHNV, CDR2 YYDKDF (reference sequence). The CDR3 runs to 15 residues. The CDR3, as DNA: TGTGCCACCAGCAGAGGAGGGAGGGCTTCCTACGAGCAGTACTTC. This encodes CATSRGGRASYEQYF. The entire variable domain, with the rest obtained from reference TRBV15 and TRBJ2-7, is as follows: DAMVIQNPRYQVTQFGKPVTLSCSQTLNHNVMYWYQQKSSQAPKLLFHYYDKDFNNEADTPDNFQSRRPNTSFCFLDIRSPGLGDTAMYLCATSRGGRASYEQYFGPGTRLTVT.

This clonotype was detected a few times. V gene TRBV6-1 combines with J gene TRBJ1-2; D call uncertain. CDR1 MNHNS and CDR2 SASEGT come from the germline V gene. Trimming removed 4 bases at V and 4 bases at J, with 16 bases between. This CDR3 has 15 amino acids. The CDR3 is CASSVQDTVIYGYTF. The CDR3 DNA is TGTGCCAGCAGTGTTCAAGATACGGTCATCTATGGCTACACCTTC.

This sequence joins TRBV9 and TRBJ2-2; 9 bases are shared with TRBD1. Germline assignment: CDR1 SGDLS and CDR2 YYNGEE. This CDR3 comprises 16 residues. Unmatched junction bases numbered 8, after V lost 3 bases and J lost 5 bases. The DNA of the CDR3 is TGTGCCAGCAGCGCCGCCCGGGACAGGGCAACCGGGGAGCTGTTTTTT. It encodes CASSAARDRATGELFF.

V usage is TRBV11-2 and J usage is TRBJ1-3; D gene ambiguous. The CDR3 is 13 residues long. CDR1 and CDR2 from the germline V gene are SGHAT and FQNNGV. Trimming removed 11 bases from V and 2 bases from J, with 13 bases in between. CDR3 coding DNA: TGTGCCTGTACAAAGACCCCTGGAAACACCATATATTTT. Amino acids: CACTKTPGNTIYF.

The chain combines TRBV27 with TRBJ1-1, with 12 nucleotides matching TRBD1. The CDR3 consists of 19 residues. Germline CDR1 and CDR2: MNHEY and SMNVEV (reference sequence). After removal of 0 bases from V and 5 bases from J, the junction contained 13 bases not matched to a gene. In DNA form, the CDR3 reads TGTGCCAGCAGTTTATCGATGTGGTTCGGGACAGGGGGCTGGACTGAAGCTTTCTTT. Its protein is CASSLSMWFGTGGWTEAFF.

This chain links TRBV27 with TRBJ2-3, with D hard to call. Germline V gene data show CDR1 as MNHEY and CDR2 as SMNVEV (reference sequence). The length of the CDR3 is 17 residues. The V gene lost 5 bases and the J gene lost 0 bases, with 18 bases spanning the gap. The CDR3 here is CASSPTSTYQSTDTQYF. DNA for the CDR3: TGTGCCAGCAGTCCAACTTCGACTTACCAAAGCACAGATACGCAGTATTTT.

The chain has TRBV3-1 and TRBJ2-1; D remains unclear. The germline CDR1 and CDR2 sequences are LGHDT and YNNKEL (reference sequence). V gave up 4 bases and J gave up 0 bases, with 10 bases separating them. This CDR3 contains 15 residues. The CDR3 region is CASSPATSSYNEQFF. The CDR3 region has the DNA TGTGCCAGCAGCCCCGCGACGAGCTCCTACAATGAGCAGTTCTTC.

This clonotype appeared a few times. The chain combines TRBV9 with TRBJ2-3, with TRBD2 identical over 10 bases. The CDR3 is made up of 15 amino acids. CDR1 and CDR2 from the germline V gene are SGDLS and YYNGEE. With V trimmed by 2 bases and J by 2 bases, 2 bases remained unmatched. CDR3 DNA: TGTGCCAGCAGCGTCGGACTAGCGGACACAGATACGCAGTATTTT. It specifies CASSVGLADTDTQYF.

This clonotype was observed a few times. This may be a read error, as it is one base from a much larger clone. The chain has TRBV2 and TRBJ2-1; TRBD2 is a possible D gene (7 bases). The J call may be wrong; the DNA end is better matched by TRBJ2-7. The germline CDR1 and CDR2 sequences are SNHLY and FYNNEI. There are 16 residues in the CDR3. The CDR3 DNA sequence: TGTGCCAGCAGGAGATGGGGGGGGCCCTCCTACAATGAGCAGTACTTC. Translation gives CASRRWGGPSYNEQYF.

The chain is built from TRBV4-1 and TRBJ2-1; 14 positions match TRBD2. The V gene's germline CDR1 is MGHRA and CDR2 YSYEKL. V was clipped by 3 bases and J by 7 bases; unmatched bases: 17. CDR3 size: 20 residues. CDR3 region: CASSHPRGTSGGSGRNEQFF. CDR3 nucleotide sequence: TGCGCCAGCAGCCACCCTAGGGGGACTAGCGGGGGAAGTGGGAGGAATGAGCAGTTCTTC.

This clonotype was picked up a small number of times. The chain has TRBV3-1 and TRBJ1-6, with D uncertain. The CDR3 covers 14 residues. Looked up from germline, CDR1 is LGHDT and CDR2 is YNNKEL (reference sequence). V dropped 3 bases and J dropped 6 bases, with 9 bases sitting between them. The CDR3 loop is CASSHPQSNSPLHF. Here the CDR3 DNA reads TGTGCCAGCAGCCATCCGCAGAGTAATTCACCCCTCCACTTT.

This clonotype was picked up a small number of times. The chain recombines TRBV18 with TRBJ2-4; D is possibly TRBD1 (5 bases). The CDR3 is 16 residues long. V was trimmed by 0 bases and J by 0 bases, leaving 9 bases between them. Germline CDR1 is KGHSH and CDR2 is LQKENI. The DNA of the CDR3 is TGTGCCAGCTCACCACCCCAGGGATTAGCCAAAAACATTCAGTACTTC. The encoded protein is CASSPPQGLAKNIQYF.